The T cell receptor beta chain described here comes from a study of T-cell reconstitution after alpha-beta-depleted transplantation in children. Unique molecular identifiers were used to barcode this TCRbeta library. From the PCR reads, TCRdb called clonotypes with MiXCR, one entry per CDR3 protein. The sample lists hundreds of thousands of distinct CDR3 sequences, approximately 8% seen once, with under 40% in the top ten. Study-wide results and limits: Certain patients had high TCRbeta diversity at day 60, and it came from recipient T cells and thymic progenitors that survived.

This clonotype has only a few counts. Its antigen is as yet unknown. This clonotype was sampled from a male patient aged 2 to 9 who had a stem cell transplant for acute myeloid leukemia, so the T cells may come from the graft donor. Sequencing was performed on PBMCs, mostly from graft donor cells, taken 360 days after TCRalphabeta/CD19-depleted stem cell transplant.

CDR3 bases: TGTGCCAGCTCACCAATTCCCGGGGAGCTGTTTTTT. It yields the protein CASSPIPGELFF. This chain connects TRBV18 to TRBJ2-2, with D hard to call. The V gene lost 2 bases and the J gene lost 6 bases, with 4 bases spanning the gap. CDR1 and CDR2 from the germline V gene are KGHSH and LQKENI. This CDR3 has 12 residues.